Shown below are 8 T cell receptor beta chains from a single sample sequenced in a study of T cells of healthy individuals. Each CDR3 protein is one row after TCRdb ran MiXCR on the 5' RACE reads. This table holds about 96,000 distinct CDR3 sequences, roughly 18% found once. These receptors came from a human donor in good health.

The chain is built from TRBV24-1 and TRBJ2-1; 7 bases align to TRBD2. J lost 2 bases, V lost 3 bases, and 0 bases had no gene match. This CDR3 has 14 amino acids. CDR1 is KGHDR and CDR2 is SFDVKD in the germline V gene. The CDR3 here is CATSDGGAYNEQFF. The CDR3 coding sequence is TGTGCCACCAGTGATGGGGGGGCCTACAATGAGCAGTTCTTC.

This clonotype has ten or more counts. The chain combines TRBV4-1 with TRBJ2-1; D is perhaps TRBD2 (5 bases). This CDR3 has 17 amino acids. Trimming took 1 base from V and 0 from J, leaving 13 bases between them. Germline CDR1 is MGHRA and CDR2 is YSYEKL. CDR3 nucleotide sequence: TGCGCCAGCAGCCAAGTAGGACGGAGGAGCTCCTACAATGAGCAGTTCTTC. It translates to CASSQVGRRSSYNEQFF.

The chain joins TRBV3-1 to TRBJ2-1; TRBD1 matches 9 bases. The CDR3 has 16 amino acids. J lost 5 bases, V lost 6 bases, and 11 bases had no gene match. Germline values: CDR1 LGHDT, CDR2 YNNKEL (reference sequence). CDR3 sequence (DNA): TGTGCCAGCAGTCTACCGGGACAGGGAATAAACAATGAGCAGTTCTTC. Translating it yields CASSLPGQGINNEQFF.

The chain recombines TRBV4-2 with TRBJ1-5; no reliable D call. Germline assignment: CDR1 LGHNA and CDR2 YNFKEQ. V lost 0 bases and J 4 bases, leaving 7 bases between the germline ends. This CDR3 contains 14 residues. Here the CDR3 reads CASSQDGLNQPQHF. For the CDR3, the DNA is TGTGCCAGCAGCCAAGACGGCTTAAATCAGCCCCAGCATTTT.

V gene TRBV7-9 combines with J gene TRBJ2-7; 10 nucleotides line up with TRBD2. The CDR3 consists of 14 residues. The germline gives CDR1 SEHNR, CDR2 FQNEAQ (reference sequence). Losses at the gene ends were 5 bases for V and 5 bases for J; bases not matched to a gene: 6. CDR3 region: CASSRSGREDEQYF. Written as DNA, the CDR3 is TGTGCCAGCAGCCGCAGCGGGAGGGAGGACGAGCAGTACTTC.

The V and J genes are TRBV2 and TRBJ2-1; the match to TRBD1 covers 7 bases. Unmatched junction bases numbered 13, after V lost 6 bases and J lost 11 bases. Germline CDR1 SNHLY, CDR2 FYNNEI. This CDR3 comprises 14 residues. The CDR3 DNA sequence: TGTGCCAGCAGAGAAAACGGGCCAGGGGGTCAGCAGTTCTTC. It codes for CASRENGPGGQQFF. The full variable domain, with the rest looked up from reference TRBV2 and TRBJ2-1, is EPEVTQTPSHQVTQMGQEVILRCVPISNHLYFYWYRQILGQKVEFLVSFYNNEISEKSEIFDDQFSVERPDGSNFTLKIRSTKLEDSAMYFCASRENGPGGQQFFGPGTRLTVL.

The CDR3 DNA reads as TGTGCCAGCAGTTTTGGACAGTCTGTCCTCTGGAGCAATCAGCCCCAGCATTTT. Its protein is CASSFGQSVLWSNQPQHF. The J gene is TRBJ1-5, the V gene TRBV6-2 or TRBV6-3; D possibly corresponds to TRBD1 (6 bases). Germline CDR1 MNHEY, CDR2 SVGEGT. The CDR3 is 18 residues long. Trimming shortened V by 4 bases and J by 1 base, and 20 bases separated the two germline ends.

The gene calls are TRBV28 and TRBJ2-5; perhaps TRBD1 as D (6 bases). Germline CDR1 reads MDHEN; CDR2 reads SYDVKM. V was pared by 6 bases and J by 1 base, with 12 bases between. The CDR3 is made up of 14 amino acids. Here the CDR3 DNA reads TGTGCCAGCAGACTGACAGGACTCCAAGAGACCCAGTACTTC. Its protein product is CASRLTGLQETQYF.